A selection of T cell receptor beta chains follows, all from one sample in a study of blood T cell repertoires in COVID-19. The method was immunoSEQ multiplex PCR; TCRdb's version includes in-frame clones alone and lacks a portion of them. The sample gives under 550,000 clones, 70% to 90% of which show up once; 0.7% to 0.85% is in the top ten. The sequencing sample was made of peripheral blood. These receptors were collected from a man aged 18 to 30 with COVID-19, enrolled during active disease. The CDR3 runs from the conserved cysteine through the conserved F or W. The D gene is left open where the match is weak. Some rows have no size entry. The others give once, few or many, or a class for an expanded clone.

abundance,d_gene,j_gene,v_gene,CDR3nt,CDR3aa
NA,TRBD2,TRBJ2-1,TRBV11-3,TGTGCCAGCAGCCTGGGCGGGAGCTCCTACAATGAGCAGTTCTTC,CASSLGGSSYNEQFF
NA,NA,TRBJ2-2,TRBV10-1,TGCGCCACCCAGGGGGGAGCGGGGAACACCGGGGAGCTGTTTTTT,CATQGGAGNTGELFF
NA,NA,TRBJ2-1,TRBV7-9,TGTGCCAGCAGCTTGGTGGGTTCTGGGAGCTACAATGAGCAGTTCTTC,CASSLVGSGSYNEQFF
once,TRBD1,TRBJ1-2,TRBV6-5,TGTGCCAGCAGTAGGGACAGGGCCCTCAACTATGGCTACACCTTC,CASSRDRALNYGYTF
NA,TRBD1,TRBJ2-7,TRBV7-9,TGTGCCAGCAAGCAGGGGACAGGGCCCTACGAGCAGTACTTC,CASKQGTGPYEQYF
once,TRBD1,TRBJ2-5,TRBV4-1,TGCGCCAGCAGCCAAGAACTTGGGCAGGGGGATATAACCCAGTACTTC,CASSQELGQGDITQYF
NA,TRBD1,TRBJ2-3,TRBV24-1,TGTGCCACCAGTGAGTTGGGACAGGGGGCTTCAGATACGCAGTATTTT,CATSELGQGASDTQYF
NA,TRBD1,TRBJ2-3,TRBV6-5,TGTGCCAGCAGTTACTCGGCAGGGGGAACAGATACGCAGTATTTT,CASSYSAGGTDTQYF
NA,NA,TRBJ2-1,TRBV5-4,TGTGCCAGCAGCTGGCGAGGTGAGCAGTTCTTC,CASSWRGEQFF
NA,NA,TRBJ2-4,TRBV11-3,TGTGCCAGCAGCTCTCTAAGGGGGAAAGCCAAAAACATTCAGTACTTC,CASSSLRGKAKNIQYF
few,TRBD1,TRBJ1-1,TRBV10-3,TGTGCCATCTCGACAGGGCAGAACACTGAAGCTTTCTTT,CAISTGQNTEAFF
NA,TRBD2,TRBJ2-7,TRBV3-1/TRBV3-2,TGTGCCAGCACGGCGGGAGGGGGCAGTTACGAGCAGTACTTC,CASTAGGGSYEQYF
once,TRBD1,TRBJ1-4,TRBV7-2,TGTGCCAGCAGCCTCACAGGGGAGCAGGATGAAAAACTGTTTTTT,CASSLTGEQDEKLFF
NA,NA,TRBJ2-1,TRBV6-4,TGTGCCAGCAGTGACAGAGATGCTACTGAGCAGTTCTTC,CASSDRDATEQFF
NA,TRBD2,TRBJ2-3,TRBV30,TGTGCCTGGAGTTTTAGCGGGACCCAGGGTACGCAGTATTTT,CAWSFSGTQGTQYF
NA,TRBD2,TRBJ2-2,TRBV5-1,TGCGCCAGCAGCTTGGCCGGGGACTACCCGACCGGGGAGCTGTTTTTT,CASSLAGDYPTGELFF
many,NA,TRBJ1-1,TRBV7-8,TGTGCCAGCAGCTCTACGTGGGGCCCGGGCACTGAAGCTTTCTTT,CASSSTWGPGTEAFF
NA,TRBD1,TRBJ1-4,TRBV5-1,TGCGCCAGCAGCTTGGGGACAGGGCGAAATAATGAAAAACTGTTTTTT,CASSLGTGRNNEKLFF
NA,TRBD2,TRBJ2-1,TRBV6-5,TGTGCCAGCAGTCAGGGGACTAGCCCATACAATGAGCAGTTCTTC,CASSQGTSPYNEQFF
NA,NA,TRBJ2-2,TRBV9,TGTGCCAGCAGCGTAGTTGCGAGCTTTCCCGGGGAGCTGTTTTTT,CASSVVASFPGELFF
NA,TRBD1,TRBJ2-2,TRBV6-5,TGTGCCAGCAGTACAGGGGACATCACCGGGGAGCTGTTTTTT,CASSTGDITGELFF
NA,TRBD1,TRBJ2-5,TRBV5-4,TGTGCCAGCAGCATAACCGGGACAGGTGATCAAGTGACCCAGTACTTC,CASSITGTGDQVTQYF
NA,TRBD1,TRBJ2-7,TRBV10-1,TGCGCCAGCAGTTTCACAGGGGCCCCAAACGAGCAGTACTTC,CASSFTGAPNEQYF
NA,NA,TRBJ1-2,TRBV6-5,TGTGCCAGCAGGAAAGGTCAGGGTACGGATGGCTACACCTTC,CASRKGQGTDGYTF
NA,NA,TRBJ2-1,TRBV10-2,TGCGCCAGCAGTCTGGACAGTTACAATGAGCAGTTCTTC,CASSLDSYNEQFF
NA,TRBD1,TRBJ1-2,TRBV10-3,TGTGCCATCAGTGTGACAGGGGAGGGCTACACCTTC,CAISVTGEGYTF
NA,NA,TRBJ1-3,TRBV6-5,TGTGCCAGCAGGAACTACAGGGACGCTGGAAACACCATATATTTT,CASRNYRDAGNTIYF
NA,NA,TRBJ2-3,TRBV6-5,TGTGCCAGCACGGCGCGGTTCACAGATACGCAGTATTTT,CASTARFTDTQYF
once,NA,TRBJ2-2,TRBV9,TGTGCCAGCAGCGGAGGAGGGGGCGCGACCGGGGAGCTGTTTTTT,CASSGGGGATGELFF
NA,NA,TRBJ2-2,TRBV24-1,TGTGCCACCAGTGACCACGGACTCAACACCGGGGAGCTGTTTTTT,CATSDHGLNTGELFF
NA,NA,TRBJ2-5,TRBV15,TGTGCCACCAGCAGAGATTGGGTGGGTTCCGGGGAGACCCAGTACTTC,CATSRDWVGSGETQYF
NA,NA,TRBJ2-5,TRBV6-5,TGTGCCAGCAGTTACACATACCAAGAGACCCAGTACTTC,CASSYTYQETQYF
once,NA,TRBJ1-2,TRBV28,TGTGCCAGCAGTCCATTGTCTGGGGGGGGGTTTTATGGCTACACCTTC,CASSPLSGGGFYGYTF
NA,NA,TRBJ1-3,TRBV6-6,TGTGCCAGCAGTTACGCCCAGGACTCTGGAAACACCATATATTTT,CASSYAQDSGNTIYF
NA,TRBD2,TRBJ2-1,TRBV2,TGTGCCAGCAGACTAGCGGGAGGTGGTTTTAGCTCCTACAATGAGCAGTTCTTC,CASRLAGGGFSSYNEQFF
NA,TRBD2,TRBJ2-5,TRBV18,TGTGCCAGCGGCCGGCGGGAGGGCCTAGAGGCCCAAGAGACCCAGTACTTC,CASGRREGLEAQETQYF
NA,NA,TRBJ2-2,TRBV9,TGTGCCAGCAGCGGGACTTTCACCGGGGAGCTGTTTTTT,CASSGTFTGELFF
once,NA,TRBJ1-1,TRBV2,TGTGCCAGCAGTGAAGGGGCACCCACTGAAGCTTTCTTT,CASSEGAPTEAFF
NA,TRBD2,TRBJ2-5,TRBV6-5,TGTGCCAGCAAGCCGGGACTAGCAGGAGAGACCCAGTACTTC,CASKPGLAGETQYF
NA,NA,TRBJ2-1,TRBV25-1,TGTGCCAGCAGTGAAATTGGGAGACGCCCCAATGAGCAGTTCTTC,CASSEIGRRPNEQFF
NA,NA,TRBJ2-7,TRBV11-2,TGTGCCAGCAGCTCAATCGGAGATGTCTACGAGCAGTACTTC,CASSSIGDVYEQYF
NA,TRBD1,TRBJ1-1,TRBV5-1,TGCGCCAGCAGCTTCGGGGACAGCCAATATGAAGCTTTCTTT,CASSFGDSQYEAFF
NA,NA,TRBJ1-2,TRBV6-6,TGTGCCAGCAGTTACTCGAGCGAAGGCTACACCTTC,CASSYSSEGYTF
NA,NA,TRBJ1-5,TRBV16,TGTGCCAGCAGCCAATCATATGGGGCCTTTTATCAGCCCCAGCATTTT,CASSQSYGAFYQPQHF
NA,NA,TRBJ1-5,TRBV30,TGTGCCTGGAGTATGTTAGCCAATCAGCCCCAGCATTTT,CAWSMLANQPQHF
NA,NA,TRBJ2-7,TRBV7-9,TGTGCCAGCAGCTTAGCGCCGGCAGGTTCCTACGAGCAGTACTTC,CASSLAPAGSYEQYF
NA,NA,TRBJ2-7,TRBV12-3/TRBV12-4,TGTGCCAGCAGTGGGGGCCGCGAGCAGTACTTC,CASSGGREQYF
once,NA,TRBJ2-7,TRBV29-1,TGCAGCGTTGCCACACGATTCTCCCACGAGCAGTACTTC,CSVATRFSHEQYF
NA,NA,TRBJ2-3,TRBV13,TGTGCCAGCAGCTTAGGCCTTTACGGGGCAGATACGCAGTATTTT,CASSLGLYGADTQYF